This TCR beta chain was observed in a study of blood T cell repertoires in COVID-19. The overall study: PBMCs, B-cell-depleted T cells, or T cells provided the cDNA or gDNA that made up the material.

The CDR3 has 13 residues. The V gene lost 4 bases and the J gene lost 3 bases, with 13 bases spanning the gap. Germline V CDR1 and CDR2: GTSNPN, SVGIG (reference sequence). Profiling relied on immunoSEQ multiplex PCR, and the TCRdb table lists in-frame clones only, not all of them. The table shows almost 250,000 clones, with approximately 90% occurring only once. Residents of 24 US areas, aged 18 to 89 years, made up the participants. Cohort 3 recovery required two negative PCRs, clearance, or symptom resolution. The sequence was obtained from a woman aged 30 to 39 who had recovered from COVID-19. The sequenced sample was PBMCs or T cells enriched from blood (not recorded which). The genes are TRBV30 and TRBJ2-7, with D possibly TRBD1 on 5 matching bases. CDR3 sequence (DNA): TGTGCCTGGATTCCGGACAACCACTACGAGCAGTACTTC. Protein sequence: CAWIPDNHYEQYF.